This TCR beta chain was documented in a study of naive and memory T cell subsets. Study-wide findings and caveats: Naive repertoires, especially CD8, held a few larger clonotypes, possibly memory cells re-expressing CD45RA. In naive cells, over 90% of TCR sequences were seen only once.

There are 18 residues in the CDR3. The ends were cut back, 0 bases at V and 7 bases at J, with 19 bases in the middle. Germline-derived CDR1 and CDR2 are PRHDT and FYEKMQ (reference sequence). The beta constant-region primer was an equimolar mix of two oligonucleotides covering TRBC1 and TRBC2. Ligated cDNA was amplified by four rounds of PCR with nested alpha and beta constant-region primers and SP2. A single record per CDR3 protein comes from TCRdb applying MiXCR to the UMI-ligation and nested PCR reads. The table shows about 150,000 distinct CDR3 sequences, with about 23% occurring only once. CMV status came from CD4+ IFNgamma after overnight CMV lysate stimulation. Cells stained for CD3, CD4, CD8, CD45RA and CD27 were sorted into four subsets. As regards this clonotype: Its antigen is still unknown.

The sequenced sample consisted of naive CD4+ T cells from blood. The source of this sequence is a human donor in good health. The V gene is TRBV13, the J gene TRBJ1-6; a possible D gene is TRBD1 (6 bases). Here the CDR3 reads CASSLGAPGDRPNSPLHF. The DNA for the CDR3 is TGTGCCAGCAGCTTAGGCGCTCCAGGGGATCGCCCGAATTCACCCCTCCACTTT.